The rows below give T cell receptor beta chains drawn from one sample of a study of identical twins. TCRdb independently ran MiXCR on the 5' RACE reads; one entry per CDR3 protein. This table holds 1.5 million to 2 million distinct CDR3 sequences, under 35% found once. Sequences were obtained from cord blood. These receptor sequences come from a newborn girl in good health. The CDR3 runs from the conserved cysteine through the conserved F or W. D genes are given only for firm matches. Rows may omit the clone size; those that give it use once, few, many or a size class.

>TRBV28|-|TRBJ1-4|TRBD1
CASSPRTGGKEKLFF
TGTGCCAGCAGTCCCAGGACAGGGGGTAAAGAAAAACTGTTTTTT
>TRBV20-1|-|TRBJ2-1|TRBD2
CSARRSTGLANNEQFF
TGCAGTGCTAGACGTAGCACGGGACTAGCGAACAATGAGCAGTTCTTC
>TRBV6-1|few|TRBJ2-3|TRBD2
CASSVLAGTKTDTQYF
TGTGCCAGCAGTGTGCTGGCCGGGACTAAAACAGATACGCAGTATTTT
>TRBV20-1|few|TRBJ1-6|-
CSARRGNSPLHF
TGCAGTGCTAGACGGGGTAATTCACCCCTCCACTTT
>TRBV3-1|few|TRBJ2-7|-
CASSREGLGYEQYF
TGTGCCAGCAGCCGGGAAGGGTTGGGTTACGAGCAGTACTTC
>TRBV11-1|-|TRBJ2-7|-
CASSLAEPGSGYEQYF
TGTGCCAGCAGCTTAGCGGAGCCAGGTTCGGGCTACGAGCAGTACTTC
>TRBV27|many|TRBJ2-1|-
CASSLGLAAYEQFF
TGTGCCAGCAGTTTAGGGCTAGCCGCCTATGAGCAGTTCTTC
>TRBV28|-|TRBJ2-3|TRBD1
CASSLGLRGGLLFTDTQYF
TGTGCCAGCAGTTTAGGCCTACGAGGGGGCCTCCTCTTCACAGATACGCAGTATTTT
>TRBV15|-|TRBJ2-5|-
CATSRTGTTVETQYF
TGTGCCACCAGCAGAACCGGGACCACGGTAGAGACCCAGTACTTC
>TRBV6-5|-|TRBJ1-2|-
CANSYLGADGYTF
TGTGCCAACAGTTACTTGGGGGCTGATGGCTACACCTTC
>TRBV4-2|-|TRBJ2-7|-
CASSQELPSSYNEQYF
TGTGCCAGCAGCCAAGAACTCCCCAGCTCCTACAATGAGCAGTACTTC
>TRBV11-2|few|TRBJ2-7|TRBD1
CASSFRGQGDKYF
TGTGCCAGCAGCTTTAGGGGACAGGGTGACAAGTACTTC
>TRBV10-3|-|TRBJ1-4|TRBD1
CAISAGTGEKLFF
TGTGCCATCAGCGCCGGGACAGGTGAAAAACTGTTTTTT
>TRBV10-3|-|TRBJ2-7|TRBD1
CAISELRHRDRSYEQYF
TGTGCCATCAGTGAGTTGAGACACCGGGACAGATCCTACGAGCAGTACTTC
>TRBV18|few|TRBJ2-4|-
CASSPEVALAKNIQYF
TGTGCCAGCTCACCAGAGGTAGCGTTAGCCAAAAACATTCAGTACTTC
>TRBV3-1|few|TRBJ1-2|TRBD1
CASSRTPGQGIYGYTF
TGTGCCAGCAGCCGGACTCCGGGACAGGGGATCTATGGCTACACCTTC
>TRBV7-9|-|TRBJ2-1|-
CASSIVVNEQFF
TGTGCCAGCAGTATTGTGGTCAATGAGCAGTTCTTC
>TRBV9|few|TRBJ1-2|TRBD1
CASSVVKRQGGYGYTF
TGTGCCAGCAGCGTAGTGAAGAGACAGGGAGGCTATGGCTACACCTTC
>TRBV5-1|-|TRBJ1-6|-
CASSLAGGAYNSPPHF
TGCGCCAGCAGCTTGGCCGGGGGTGCCTATAATTCACCCCCCCACTTT
>TRBV5-1|many|TRBJ2-7|TRBD2
CASSGTSYEQYF
TGTGCCAGCAGCGGGACTAGCTACGAGCAGTACTTC
>TRBV13|few|TRBJ2-3|TRBD2
CASSSKTGTSGASWWSDTQYF
TGTGCCAGCAGCTCGAAGACCGGGACTAGCGGGGCTTCGTGGTGGTCAGATACGCAGTATTTT
>TRBV12-3/TRBV12-4|few|TRBJ2-7|-
CASSLSGHYYEQYF
TGTGCCAGCAGTTTATCGGGACACTACTACGAGCAGTACTTC
>TRBV12-3/TRBV12-4|-|TRBJ2-7|-
CASSLVGGAFYNEQYF
TGTGCCAGCAGTTTGGTAGGGGGGGCTTTCTACAATGAGCAGTACTTC
>TRBV21-1|once|TRBJ1-5|-
CASSKAWTDNQPQHF
TGTGCCAGCAGCAAAGCTTGGACAGACAATCAGCCCCAGCATTTT
>TRBV4-1|-|TRBJ2-1|TRBD2
CASSQGAGVLYNEQFF
TGCGCCAGCAGCCAAGGGGCGGGGGTATTATACAATGAGCAGTTCTTC